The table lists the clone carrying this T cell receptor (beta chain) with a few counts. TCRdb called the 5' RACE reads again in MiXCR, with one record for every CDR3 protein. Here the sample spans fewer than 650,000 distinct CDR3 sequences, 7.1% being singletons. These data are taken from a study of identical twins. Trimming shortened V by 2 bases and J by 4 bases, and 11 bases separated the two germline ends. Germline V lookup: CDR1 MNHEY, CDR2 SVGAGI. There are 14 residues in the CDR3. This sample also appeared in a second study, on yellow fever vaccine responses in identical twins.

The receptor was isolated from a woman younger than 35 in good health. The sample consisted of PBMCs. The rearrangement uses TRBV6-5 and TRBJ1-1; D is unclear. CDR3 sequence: CASSYGPRRTEAFF. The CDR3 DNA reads TGTGCCAGCAGTTACGGCCCTCGGCGCACTGAAGCTTTCTTT.